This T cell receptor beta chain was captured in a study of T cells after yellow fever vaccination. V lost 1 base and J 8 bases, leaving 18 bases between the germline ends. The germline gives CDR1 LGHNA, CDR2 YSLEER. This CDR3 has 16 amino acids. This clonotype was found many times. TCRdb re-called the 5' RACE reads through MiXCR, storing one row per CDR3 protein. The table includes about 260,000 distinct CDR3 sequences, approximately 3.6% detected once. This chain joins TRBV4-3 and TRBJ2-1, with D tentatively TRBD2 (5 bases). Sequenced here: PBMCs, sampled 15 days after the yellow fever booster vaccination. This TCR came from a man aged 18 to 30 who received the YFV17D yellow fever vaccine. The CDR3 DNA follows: TGCGCCAGCAGCCAAGGCGGGTATGGCGGGTTGGATGAGCAGTTCTTC. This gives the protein CASSQGGYGGLDEQFF.